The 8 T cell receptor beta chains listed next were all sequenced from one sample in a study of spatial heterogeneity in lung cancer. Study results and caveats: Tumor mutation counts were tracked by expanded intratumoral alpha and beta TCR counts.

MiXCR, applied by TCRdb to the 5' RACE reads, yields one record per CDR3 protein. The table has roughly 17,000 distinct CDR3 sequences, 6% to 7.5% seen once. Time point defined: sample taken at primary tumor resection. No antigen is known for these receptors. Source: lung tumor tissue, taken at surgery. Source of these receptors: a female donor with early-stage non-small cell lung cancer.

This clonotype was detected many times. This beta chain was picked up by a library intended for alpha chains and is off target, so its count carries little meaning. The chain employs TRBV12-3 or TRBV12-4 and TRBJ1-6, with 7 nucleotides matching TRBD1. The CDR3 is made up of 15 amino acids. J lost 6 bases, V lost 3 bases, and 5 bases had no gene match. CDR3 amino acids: CASSFPTGPNSPLHF. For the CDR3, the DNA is TGTGCCAGCAGTTTCCCGACAGGGCCTAATTCACCCCTCCACTTT.

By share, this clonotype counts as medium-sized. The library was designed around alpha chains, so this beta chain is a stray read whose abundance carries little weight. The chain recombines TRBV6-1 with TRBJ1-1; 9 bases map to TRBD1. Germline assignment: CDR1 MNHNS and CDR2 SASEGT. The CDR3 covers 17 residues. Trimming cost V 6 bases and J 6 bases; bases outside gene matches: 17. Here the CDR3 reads CASRRTPGTGSGAEAFF. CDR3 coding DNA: TGTGCCAGCAGGCGAACACCCGGGACAGGGTCTGGGGCTGAAGCTTTCTTT.

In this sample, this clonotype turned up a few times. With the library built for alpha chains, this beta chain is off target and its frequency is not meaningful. CDR3 protein: CASSDGLAVAQYF. DNA for the CDR3: TGCGCCAGCAGCGATGGACTAGCGGTAGCCCAGTACTTC. The rearrangement links TRBV4-3 to TRBJ2-5; 10 nucleotides align to TRBD2. Germline CDR1 LGHNA, CDR2 YSLEER. This CDR3 has 13 amino acids. The junction had 6 bases not matched to a gene; V was cut back by 5 bases and J by 9 bases.

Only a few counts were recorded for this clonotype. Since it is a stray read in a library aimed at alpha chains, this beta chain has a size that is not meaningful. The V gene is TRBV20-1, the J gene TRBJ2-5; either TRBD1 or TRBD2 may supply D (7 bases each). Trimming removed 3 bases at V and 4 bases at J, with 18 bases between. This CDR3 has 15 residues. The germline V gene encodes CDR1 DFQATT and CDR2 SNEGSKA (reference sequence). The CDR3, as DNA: TGCAGTGCTAGCTTGACAGGGACGGGGGGAGAGACCCAGTACTTC. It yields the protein CSASLTGTGGETQYF.

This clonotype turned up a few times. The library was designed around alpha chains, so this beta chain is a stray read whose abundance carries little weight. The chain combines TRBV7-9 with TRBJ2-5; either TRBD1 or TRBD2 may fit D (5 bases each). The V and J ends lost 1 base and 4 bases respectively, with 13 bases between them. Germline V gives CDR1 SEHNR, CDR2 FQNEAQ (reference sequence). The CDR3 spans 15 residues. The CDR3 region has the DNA TGTGCCAGCAGCTTAGGAGCCTCTGGGGGAGAGACCCAGTACTTC. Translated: CASSLGASGGETQYF.

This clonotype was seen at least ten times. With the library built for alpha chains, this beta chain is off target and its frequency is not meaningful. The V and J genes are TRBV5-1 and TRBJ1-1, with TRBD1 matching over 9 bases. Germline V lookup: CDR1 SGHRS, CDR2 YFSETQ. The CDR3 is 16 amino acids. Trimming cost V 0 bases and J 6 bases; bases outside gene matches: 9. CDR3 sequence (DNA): TGCGCCAGCAGCTTGGACCCCGGGACAGGGAGCGCTGAAGCTTTCTTT. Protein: CASSLDPGTGSAEAFF.

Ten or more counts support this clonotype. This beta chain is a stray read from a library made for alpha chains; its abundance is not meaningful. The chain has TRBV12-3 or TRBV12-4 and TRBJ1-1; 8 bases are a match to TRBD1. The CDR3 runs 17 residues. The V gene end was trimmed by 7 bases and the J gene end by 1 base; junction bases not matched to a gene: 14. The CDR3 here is CASTQGSRGRRNTEAFF. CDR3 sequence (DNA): TGTGCCAGCACCCAGGGGAGCAGGGGGCGCAGGAACACTGAAGCTTTCTTT.

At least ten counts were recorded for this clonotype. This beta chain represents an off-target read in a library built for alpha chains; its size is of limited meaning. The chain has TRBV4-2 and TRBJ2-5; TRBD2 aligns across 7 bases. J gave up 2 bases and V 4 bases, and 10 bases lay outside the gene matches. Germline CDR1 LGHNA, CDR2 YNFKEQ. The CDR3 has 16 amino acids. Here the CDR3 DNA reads TGTGCCAGCAGCCCGTCGGTTGGCGGGGGACAAGAGACCCAGTACTTC. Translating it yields CASSPSVGGGQETQYF.